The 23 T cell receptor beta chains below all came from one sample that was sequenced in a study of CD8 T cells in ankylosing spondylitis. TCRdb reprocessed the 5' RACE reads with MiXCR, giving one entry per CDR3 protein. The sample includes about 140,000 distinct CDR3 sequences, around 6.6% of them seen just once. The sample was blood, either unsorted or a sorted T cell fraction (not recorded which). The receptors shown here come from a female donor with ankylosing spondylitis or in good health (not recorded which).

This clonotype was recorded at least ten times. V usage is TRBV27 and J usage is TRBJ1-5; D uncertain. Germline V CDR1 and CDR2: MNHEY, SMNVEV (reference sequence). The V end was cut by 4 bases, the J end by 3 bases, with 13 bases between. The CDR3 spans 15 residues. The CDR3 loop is CASSSASGVNQPQHF. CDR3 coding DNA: TGTGCCAGCAGTTCGGCCTCCGGGGTCAATCAGCCCCAGCATTTT.

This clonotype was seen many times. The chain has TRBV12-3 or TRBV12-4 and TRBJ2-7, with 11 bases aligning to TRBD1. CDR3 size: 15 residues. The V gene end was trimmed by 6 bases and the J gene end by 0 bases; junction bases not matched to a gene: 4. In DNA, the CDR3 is TGTGCCAGCAGGGGGACAGGGGGGAGCTCCTACGAGCAGTACTTC. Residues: CASRGTGGSSYEQYF.

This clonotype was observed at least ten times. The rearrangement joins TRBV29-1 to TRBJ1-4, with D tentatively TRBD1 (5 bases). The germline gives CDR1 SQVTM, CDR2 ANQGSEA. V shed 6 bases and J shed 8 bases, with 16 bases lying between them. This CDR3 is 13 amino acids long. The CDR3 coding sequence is TGCAGCGTCCCGGGACCGGGAGTGGAAAAACTGTTTTTT. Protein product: CSVPGPGVEKLFF. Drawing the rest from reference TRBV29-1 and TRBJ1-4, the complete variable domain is SAVISQKPSRDICQRGTSLTIQCQVDSQVTMMFWYRQQPGQSLTLIATANQGSEATYESGFVIDKFPISRPNLTFSTLTVSNMSPEDSSIYLCSVPGPGVEKLFFGSGTQLSVL.

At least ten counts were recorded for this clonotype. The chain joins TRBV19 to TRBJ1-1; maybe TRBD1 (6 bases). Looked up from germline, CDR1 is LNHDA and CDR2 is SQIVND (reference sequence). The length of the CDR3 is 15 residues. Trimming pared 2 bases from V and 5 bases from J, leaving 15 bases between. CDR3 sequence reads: CASSILLTGETEAFF. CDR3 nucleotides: TGTGCCAGTAGTATACTATTGACAGGCGAGACTGAAGCTTTCTTT.

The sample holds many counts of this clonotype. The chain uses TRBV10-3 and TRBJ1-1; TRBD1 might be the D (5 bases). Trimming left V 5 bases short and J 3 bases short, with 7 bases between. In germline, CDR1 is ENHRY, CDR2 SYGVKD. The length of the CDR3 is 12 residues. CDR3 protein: CAISQGDTEAFF. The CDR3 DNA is TGTGCCATCAGTCAGGGTGACACTGAAGCTTTCTTT.

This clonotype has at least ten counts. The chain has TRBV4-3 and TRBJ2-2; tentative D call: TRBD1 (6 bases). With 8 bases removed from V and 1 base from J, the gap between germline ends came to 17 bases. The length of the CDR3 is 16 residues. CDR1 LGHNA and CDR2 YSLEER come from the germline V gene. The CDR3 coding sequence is TGCGCCAGCTCCTACAGGGCTGCGAGGAACACCGGGGAGCTGTTTTTT. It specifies CASSYRAARNTGELFF.

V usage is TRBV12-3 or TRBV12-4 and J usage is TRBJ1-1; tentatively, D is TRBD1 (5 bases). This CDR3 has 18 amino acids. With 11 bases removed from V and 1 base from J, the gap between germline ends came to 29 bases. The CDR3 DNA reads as TGTGCCCTCAGTTTACTTGGCGGGACCATTGCTCCGAACACTGAAGCTTTCTTT. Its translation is CALSLLGGTIAPNTEAFF.

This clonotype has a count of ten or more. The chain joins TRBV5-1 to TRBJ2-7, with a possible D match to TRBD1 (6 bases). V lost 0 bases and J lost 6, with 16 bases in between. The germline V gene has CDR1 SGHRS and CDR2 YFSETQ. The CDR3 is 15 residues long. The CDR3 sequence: CASSLDGTRVIEQYF. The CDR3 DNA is TGCGCCAGCAGCTTGGACGGGACACGGGTTATCGAGCAGTACTTC.

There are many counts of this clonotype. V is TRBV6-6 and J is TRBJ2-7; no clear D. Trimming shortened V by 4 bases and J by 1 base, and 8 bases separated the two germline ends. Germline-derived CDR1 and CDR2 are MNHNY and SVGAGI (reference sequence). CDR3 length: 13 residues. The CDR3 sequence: CASSSAASYEQYF. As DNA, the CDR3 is TGTGCCAGCAGTTCTGCGGCATCCTACGAGCAGTACTTC.

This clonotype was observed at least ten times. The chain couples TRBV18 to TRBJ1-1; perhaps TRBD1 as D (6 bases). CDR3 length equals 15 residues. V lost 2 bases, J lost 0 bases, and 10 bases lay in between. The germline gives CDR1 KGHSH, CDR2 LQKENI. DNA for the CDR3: TGTGCCAGCTCACCATCCCCAGGGGTGAACACTGAAGCTTTCTTT. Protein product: CASSPSPGVNTEAFF.

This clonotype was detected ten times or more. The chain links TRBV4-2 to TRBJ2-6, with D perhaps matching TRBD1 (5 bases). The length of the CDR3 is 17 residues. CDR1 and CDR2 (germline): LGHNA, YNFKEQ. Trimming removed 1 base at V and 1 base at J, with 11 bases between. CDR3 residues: CASSQVGAGSGANVLTF. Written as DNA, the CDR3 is TGTGCCAGCAGCCAAGTAGGGGCCGGATCTGGGGCCAACGTCCTGACTTTC.

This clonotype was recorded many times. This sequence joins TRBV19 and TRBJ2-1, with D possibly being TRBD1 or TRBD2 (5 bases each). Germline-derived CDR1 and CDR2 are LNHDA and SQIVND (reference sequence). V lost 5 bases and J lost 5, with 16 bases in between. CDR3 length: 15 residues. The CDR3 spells CASSSHRGGNNEQFF. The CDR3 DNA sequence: TGTGCCAGTAGTTCCCACCGTGGGGGAAACAATGAGCAGTTCTTC.

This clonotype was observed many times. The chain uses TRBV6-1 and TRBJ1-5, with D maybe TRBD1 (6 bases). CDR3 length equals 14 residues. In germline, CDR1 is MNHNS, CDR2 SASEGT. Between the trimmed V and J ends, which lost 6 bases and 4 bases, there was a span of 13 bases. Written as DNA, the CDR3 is TGTGCCAGCAGGTCGGTCAGGGGTAATCAGCCCCAGCATTTT. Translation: CASRSVRGNQPQHF.

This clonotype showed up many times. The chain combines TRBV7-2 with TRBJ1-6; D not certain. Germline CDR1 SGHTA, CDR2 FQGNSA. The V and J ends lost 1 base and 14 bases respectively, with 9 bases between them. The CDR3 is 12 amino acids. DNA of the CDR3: TGTGCCAGCAGCTTAGGACGACTGGCCCTCCACTTT. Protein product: CASSLGRLALHF.

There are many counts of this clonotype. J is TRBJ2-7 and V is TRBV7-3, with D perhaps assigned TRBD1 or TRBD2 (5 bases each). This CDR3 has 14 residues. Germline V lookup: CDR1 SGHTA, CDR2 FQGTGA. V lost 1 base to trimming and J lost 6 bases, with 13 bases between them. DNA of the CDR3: TGTGCCAGCAGCTTAAGAGGGGATCGCGCCGAGCAGTACTTC. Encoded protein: CASSLRGDRAEQYF.

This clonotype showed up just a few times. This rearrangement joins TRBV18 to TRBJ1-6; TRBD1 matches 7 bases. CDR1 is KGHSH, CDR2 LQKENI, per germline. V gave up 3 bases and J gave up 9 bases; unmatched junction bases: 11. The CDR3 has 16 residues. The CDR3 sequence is CASSPTGVFVGSPLHF. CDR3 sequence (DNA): TGTGCCAGCTCACCTACAGGGGTATTCGTGGGTTCACCCCTCCACTTT.

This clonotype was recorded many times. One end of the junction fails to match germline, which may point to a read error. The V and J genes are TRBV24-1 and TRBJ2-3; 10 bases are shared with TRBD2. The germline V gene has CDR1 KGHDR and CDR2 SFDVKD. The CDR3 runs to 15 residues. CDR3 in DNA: TGTGCCACCAGTCACGCTAGCGGGGGTTCAGAGACGCAGTATTTT. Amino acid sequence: CATSHASGGSETQYF.

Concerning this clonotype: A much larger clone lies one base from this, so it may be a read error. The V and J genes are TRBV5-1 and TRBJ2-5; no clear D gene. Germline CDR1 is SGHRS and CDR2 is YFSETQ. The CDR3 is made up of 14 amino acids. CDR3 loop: CASSLGTIQETQSF. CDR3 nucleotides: TGCGCCAGCAGCTTGGGGACCATCCAAGAGACCCAGTCCTTC.

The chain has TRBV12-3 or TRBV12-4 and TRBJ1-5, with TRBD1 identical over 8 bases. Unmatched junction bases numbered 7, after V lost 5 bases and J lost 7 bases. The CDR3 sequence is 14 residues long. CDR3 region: CASSPTGGRQPQHF. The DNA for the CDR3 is TGTGCCAGCAGTCCCACAGGGGGACGGCAGCCCCAGCATTTT.

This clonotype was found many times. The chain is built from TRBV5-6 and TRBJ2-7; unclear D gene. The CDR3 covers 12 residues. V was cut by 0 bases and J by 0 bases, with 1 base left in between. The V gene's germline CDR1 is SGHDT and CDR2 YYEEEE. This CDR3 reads CASSLASYEQYF. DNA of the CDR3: TGTGCCAGCAGCTTGGCCTCCTACGAGCAGTACTTC. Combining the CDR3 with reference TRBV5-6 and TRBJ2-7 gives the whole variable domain DAGVTQSPTHLIKTRGQQVTLRCSPKSGHDTVSWYQQALGQGPQFIFQYYEEEERQRGNFPDRFSGHQFPNYSSELNVNALLLGDSALYLCASSLASYEQYFGPGTRLTVT.

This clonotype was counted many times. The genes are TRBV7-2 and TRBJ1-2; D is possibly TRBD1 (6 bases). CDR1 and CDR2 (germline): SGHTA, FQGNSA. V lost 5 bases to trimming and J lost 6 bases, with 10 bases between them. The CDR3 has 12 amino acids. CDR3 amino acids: CASSPRGDGYTF. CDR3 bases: TGTGCCAGCAGCCCCAGGGGTGATGGCTACACCTTC.

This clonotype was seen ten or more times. CDR3 DNA sequence: TGCAGCGTTACACTAGCGCTGGAGTTCAATGAGCAGTTCTTC. Its translation is CSVTLALEFNEQFF. The chain links TRBV29-1 to TRBJ2-1, with 7 positions matching TRBD2. Germline lookup yields CDR1 SQVTM and CDR2 ANQGSEA. V shed 5 bases, J shed 6 bases, and the junction held 10 bases outside the gene matches. This CDR3 spans 14 amino acids.

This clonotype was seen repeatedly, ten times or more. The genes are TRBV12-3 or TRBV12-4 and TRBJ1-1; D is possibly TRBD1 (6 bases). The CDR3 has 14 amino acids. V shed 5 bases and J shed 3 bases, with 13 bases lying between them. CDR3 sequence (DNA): TGTGCCAGCAGTACACAAAGGGGGGACACTGAAGCTTTCTTT. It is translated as CASSTQRGDTEAFF.